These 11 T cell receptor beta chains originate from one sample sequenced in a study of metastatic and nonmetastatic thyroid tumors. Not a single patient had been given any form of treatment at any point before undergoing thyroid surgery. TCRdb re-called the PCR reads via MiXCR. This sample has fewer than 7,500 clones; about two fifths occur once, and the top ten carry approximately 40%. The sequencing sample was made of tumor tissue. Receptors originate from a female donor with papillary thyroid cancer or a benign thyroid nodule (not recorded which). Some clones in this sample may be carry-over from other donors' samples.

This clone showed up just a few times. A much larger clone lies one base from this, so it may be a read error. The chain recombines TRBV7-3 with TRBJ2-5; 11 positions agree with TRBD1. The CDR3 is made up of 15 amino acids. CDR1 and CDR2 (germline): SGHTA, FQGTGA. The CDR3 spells CASSLGQGGVETKYF. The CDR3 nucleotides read TGTGCCAGCAGCTTGGGACAGGGGGGTGTAGAGACCAAGTACTTC.

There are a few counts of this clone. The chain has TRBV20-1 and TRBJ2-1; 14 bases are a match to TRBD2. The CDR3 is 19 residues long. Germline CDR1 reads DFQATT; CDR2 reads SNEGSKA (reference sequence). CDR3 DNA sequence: TGCAATGCAAAGGGACTAGCGGGAGTTCTTATGAACTCCTACAATGAGCAGTTCTTC. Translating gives CNAKGLAGVLMNSYNEQFF.

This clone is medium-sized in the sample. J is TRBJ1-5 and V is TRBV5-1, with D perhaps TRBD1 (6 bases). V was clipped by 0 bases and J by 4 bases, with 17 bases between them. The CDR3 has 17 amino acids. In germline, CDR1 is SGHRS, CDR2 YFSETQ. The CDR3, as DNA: TGCGCCAGCAGCTTGGCCAAGTCGGGGGCCAGGAATCAGCCCCAGCATTTT. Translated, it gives CASSLAKSGARNQPQHF.

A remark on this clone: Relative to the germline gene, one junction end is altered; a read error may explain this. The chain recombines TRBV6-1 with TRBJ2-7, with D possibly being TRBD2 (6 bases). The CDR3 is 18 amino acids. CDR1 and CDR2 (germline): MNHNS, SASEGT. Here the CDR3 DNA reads TGCGCCAGCAGTGAAGGGTGGACGTACCTCGGGGGCTCCTACGAGCAGTACTTC. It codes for CASSEGWTYLGGSYEQYF.

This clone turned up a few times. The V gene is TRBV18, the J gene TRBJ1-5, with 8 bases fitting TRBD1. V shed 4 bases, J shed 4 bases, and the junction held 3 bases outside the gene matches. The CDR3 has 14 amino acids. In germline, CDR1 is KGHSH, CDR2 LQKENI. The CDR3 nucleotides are TGTGCCAGCTCACTTAACAGGGGGAATCAGCCCCAGCATTTT. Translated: CASSLNRGNQPQHF.

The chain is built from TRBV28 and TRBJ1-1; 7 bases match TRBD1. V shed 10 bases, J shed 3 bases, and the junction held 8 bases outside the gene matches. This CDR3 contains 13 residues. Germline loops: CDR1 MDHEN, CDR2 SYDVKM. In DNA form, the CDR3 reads TGTGCCACTAACAGGGGATACGACACTGAAGCTTTCTTT. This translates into CATNRGYDTEAFF.

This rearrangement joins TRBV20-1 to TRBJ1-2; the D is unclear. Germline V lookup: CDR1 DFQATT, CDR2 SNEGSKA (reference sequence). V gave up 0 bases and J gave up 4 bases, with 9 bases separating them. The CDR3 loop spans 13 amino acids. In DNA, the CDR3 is TGCAGTGCTAGAGACAGCGAGGGCTATGGCTACACCTTC. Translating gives CSARDSEGYGYTF.

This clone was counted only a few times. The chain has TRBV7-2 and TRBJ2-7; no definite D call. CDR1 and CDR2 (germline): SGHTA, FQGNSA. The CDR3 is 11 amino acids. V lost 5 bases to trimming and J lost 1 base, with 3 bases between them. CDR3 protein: CASSASYEQYF. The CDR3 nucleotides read TGTGCCAGCAGCGCGTCCTACGAGCAGTACTTC. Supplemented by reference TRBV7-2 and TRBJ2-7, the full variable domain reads GAGVSQSPSNKVTEKGKDVELRCDPISGHTALYWYRQSLGQGLEFLIYFQGNSAPDKSGLPSDRFSAERTGGSVSTLTIQRTQQEDSAVYLCASSASYEQYFGPGTRLTVT.

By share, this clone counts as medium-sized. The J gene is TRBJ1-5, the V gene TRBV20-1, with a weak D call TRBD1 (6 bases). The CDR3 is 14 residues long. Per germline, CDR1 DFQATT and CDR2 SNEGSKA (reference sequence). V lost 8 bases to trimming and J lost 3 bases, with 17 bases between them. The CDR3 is CSTFTGLANQPQHF. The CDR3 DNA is TGCAGTACTTTTACAGGGTTGGCCAATCAGCCCCAGCATTTT.

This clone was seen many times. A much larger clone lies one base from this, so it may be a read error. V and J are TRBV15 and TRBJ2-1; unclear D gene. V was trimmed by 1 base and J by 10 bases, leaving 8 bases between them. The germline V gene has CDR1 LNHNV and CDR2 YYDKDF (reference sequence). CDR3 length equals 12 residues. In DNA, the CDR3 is TGTGCCACCAGCAGAGCGGTAACCGAGCAGTTCTTC. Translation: CATSRAVTEQFF. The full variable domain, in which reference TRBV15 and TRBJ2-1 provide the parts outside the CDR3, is DAMVIQNPRYQVTQFGKPVTLSCSQTLNHNVMYWYQQKSSQAPKLLFHYYDKDFNNEADTPDNFQSRRPNTSFCFLDIRSPGLGDTAMYLCATSRAVTEQFFGPGTRLTVL.

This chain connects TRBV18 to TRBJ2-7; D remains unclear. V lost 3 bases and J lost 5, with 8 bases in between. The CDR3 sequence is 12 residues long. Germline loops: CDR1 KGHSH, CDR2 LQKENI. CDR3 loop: CASSPTNDEQYF. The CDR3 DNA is TGTGCCAGCTCACCGACCAACGACGAGCAGTACTTC.